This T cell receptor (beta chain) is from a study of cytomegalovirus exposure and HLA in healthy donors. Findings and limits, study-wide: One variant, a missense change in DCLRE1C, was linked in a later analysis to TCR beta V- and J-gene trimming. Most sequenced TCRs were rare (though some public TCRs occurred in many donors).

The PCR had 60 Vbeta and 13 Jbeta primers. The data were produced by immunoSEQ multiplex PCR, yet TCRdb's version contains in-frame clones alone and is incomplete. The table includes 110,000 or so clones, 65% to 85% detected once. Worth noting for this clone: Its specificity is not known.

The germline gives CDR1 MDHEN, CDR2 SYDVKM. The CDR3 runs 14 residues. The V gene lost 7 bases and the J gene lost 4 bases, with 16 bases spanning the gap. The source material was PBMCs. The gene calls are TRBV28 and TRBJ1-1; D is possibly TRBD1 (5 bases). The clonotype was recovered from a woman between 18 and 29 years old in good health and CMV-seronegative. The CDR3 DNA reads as TGTGCCAGCACCCCCACCGGGGGTTTCACTGAAGCTTTCTTT. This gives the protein CASTPTGGFTEAFF.